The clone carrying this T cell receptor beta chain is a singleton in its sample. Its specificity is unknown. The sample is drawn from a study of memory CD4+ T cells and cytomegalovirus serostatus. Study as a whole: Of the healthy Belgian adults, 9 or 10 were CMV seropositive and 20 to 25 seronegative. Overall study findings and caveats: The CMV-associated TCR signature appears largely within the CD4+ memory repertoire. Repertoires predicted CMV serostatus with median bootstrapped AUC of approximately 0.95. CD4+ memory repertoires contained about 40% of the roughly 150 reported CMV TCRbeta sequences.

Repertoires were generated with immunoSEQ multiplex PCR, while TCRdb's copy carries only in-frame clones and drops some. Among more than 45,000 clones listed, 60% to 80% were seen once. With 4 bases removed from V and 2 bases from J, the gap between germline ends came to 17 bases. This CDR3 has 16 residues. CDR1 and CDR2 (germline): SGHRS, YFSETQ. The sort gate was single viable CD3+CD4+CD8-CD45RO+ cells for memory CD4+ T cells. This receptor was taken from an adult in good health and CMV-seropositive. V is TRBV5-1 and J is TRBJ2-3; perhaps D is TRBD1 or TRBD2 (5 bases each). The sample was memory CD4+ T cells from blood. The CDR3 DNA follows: TGCGCCAGCAGCGGGGGTCTGAGGGGTACCACAGATACGCAGTATTTT. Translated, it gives CASSGGLRGTTDTQYF.